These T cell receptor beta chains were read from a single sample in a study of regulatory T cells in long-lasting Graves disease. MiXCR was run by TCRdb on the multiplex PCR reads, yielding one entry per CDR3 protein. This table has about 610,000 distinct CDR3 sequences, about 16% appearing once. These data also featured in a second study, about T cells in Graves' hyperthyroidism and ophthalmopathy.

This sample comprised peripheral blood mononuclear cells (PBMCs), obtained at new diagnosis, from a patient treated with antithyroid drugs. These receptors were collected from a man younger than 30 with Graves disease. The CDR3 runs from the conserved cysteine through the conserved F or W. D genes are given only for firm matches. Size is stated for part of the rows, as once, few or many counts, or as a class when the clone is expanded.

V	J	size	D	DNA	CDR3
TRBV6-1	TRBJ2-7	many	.	TGTGCCAGCAAGCGGGCGGCAGTCCAAGTCTACGAGCAGTACTTC	CASKRAAVQVYEQYF
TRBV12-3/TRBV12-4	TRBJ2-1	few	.	TGTGCCAGCAGTCTCCACCTAGTACGGCTCCCACATGAGCAGTTCTTC	CASSLHLVRLPHEQFF
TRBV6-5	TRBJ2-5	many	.	TGTGCCAGCAGTTATAGAGAAGAGACCCAGTACTTC	CASSYREETQYF
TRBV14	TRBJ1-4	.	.	TGTGCCAGCAGCCAAGATCTGTCACCGCTCAAAGTGTTTTTT	CASSQDLSPLKVFF
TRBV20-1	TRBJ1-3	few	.	TGCAGTGCCTCCCCAGGTACTGGCCGAAACACCATATATTTT	CSASPGTGRNTIYF
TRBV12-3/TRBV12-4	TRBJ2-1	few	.	TGTGCCAGCAGTCCCCGGGACCAGATATACAATGAGCAGTTCTTC	CASSPRDQIYNEQFF
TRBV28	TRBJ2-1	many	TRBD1	TGTGCCAGCAGTCAGTACCAGGGGGCCGCCTACAATGAGCAGTTCTTC	CASSQYQGAAYNEQFF
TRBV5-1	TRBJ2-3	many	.	TGCGCCAGCAGCTCACGACTAGTGTCAGCAGATACGCAGTATTTT	CASSSRLVSADTQYF
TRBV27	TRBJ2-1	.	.	TGTGCCAGCAATTCGGGACTTACCCCACTCAATGAGCAGTTCTTC	CASNSGLTPLNEQFF
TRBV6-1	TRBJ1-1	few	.	TGTGCCATCAGTGAAGCCGCGGGGGTCACTGAAGCTTTCTTT	CAISEAAGVTEAFF
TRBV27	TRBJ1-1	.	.	TGTGCCAGCAGTTTACAGGGGATTAGCACTGAAGCTTTCTTT	CASSLQGISTEAFF
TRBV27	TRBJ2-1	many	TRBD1	TGTGCCAGCAAATTTCAACAGGGGGCGGCCTACAATGAGCAGTTCTTC	CASKFQQGAAYNEQFF
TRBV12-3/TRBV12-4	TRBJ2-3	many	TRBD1	TGTGCCAGCCATCGGACAGGGACAGATACGCAGTATTTT	CASHRTGTDTQYF
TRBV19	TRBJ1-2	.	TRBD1	TGTGCCAGTACCCCGGGACAGGGTTCCTATGGCTACACCTTC	CASTPGQGSYGYTF
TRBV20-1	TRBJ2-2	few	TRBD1	TGCAGTGCTAGAGCGGGGACAGGGGGGAACACCGGGGAGCTGTTTTTT	CSARAGTGGNTGELFF
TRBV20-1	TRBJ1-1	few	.	TGCAGTGCTGTTGACAGGCGGACTGAAGCTTTCTTT	CSAVDRRTEAFF
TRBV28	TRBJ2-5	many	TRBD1	TGTGCCAGCAGTTTATTAGGGACAGGGGATGGAGAGACCCAGTACTTC	CASSLLGTGDGETQYF
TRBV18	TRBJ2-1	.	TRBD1	TGTGCCAGCTCTCAACAGGGGTCTGTCAGTGAGCAGTTCTTC	CASSQQGSVSEQFF
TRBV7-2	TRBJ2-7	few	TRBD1	TGTGCCAGTACCACCGGGACAGCCTACGAGCAGTACTTC	CASTTGTAYEQYF
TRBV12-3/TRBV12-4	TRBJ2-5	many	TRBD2	TGTGCCAGCACCACTAGCGGGAGAACTGAGACCCAGTACTTC	CASTTSGRTETQYF
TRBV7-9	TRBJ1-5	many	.	TGTGCCAGCAGCTTAGACAATCAGCCCCAGCATTTT	CASSLDNQPQHF
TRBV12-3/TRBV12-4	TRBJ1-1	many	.	TGTGCCAGCAAGATAGACAGGCACTCTACTGAAGCTTTCTTT	CASKIDRHSTEAFF
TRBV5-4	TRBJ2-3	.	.	TGTGCCAGCAGCTCTGGAATAGCGCGGCGCACAGATACGCAGTATTTT	CASSSGIARRTDTQYF
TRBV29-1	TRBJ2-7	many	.	TGCAGCGTTCAACTGAGGACTGGGCGCGACGAGCAGTACTTC	CSVQLRTGRDEQYF
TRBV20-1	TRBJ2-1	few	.	.	CSVGSGNLRFF
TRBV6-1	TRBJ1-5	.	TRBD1	TGTGCCAGCAGTGACCAGACAGGGGCGCGTCAGCCCCAGCATTTT	CASSDQTGARQPQHF
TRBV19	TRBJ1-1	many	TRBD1	TGCGCCAGCAGCTTACAGGGGTCAATGAACACTGAAGCTTTCTTT	CASSLQGSMNTEAFF
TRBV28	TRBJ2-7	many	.	TGTGCCAGCAGTGGGAAGGGGGCCTACGAGCAGTACTTC	CASSGKGAYEQYF
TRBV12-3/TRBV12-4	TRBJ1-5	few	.	TGTGCCAGCAGTTTGAGGGTACTCCAGCCCCAGCATTTT	CASSLRVLQPQHF
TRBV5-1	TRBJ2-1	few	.	TGCGCCAGCGGCTTGGCAAATGCTGAGCAGTTCTTC	CASGLANAEQFF
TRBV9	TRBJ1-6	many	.	TGTGCCAGCAGCGTAAGGCAGTCCAATTCACCCCTCCACTTT	CASSVRQSNSPLHF
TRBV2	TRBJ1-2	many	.	TGTGCCAGCAGTGAAGCGCCCCTCTATGGCTACACCTTC	CASSEAPLYGYTF
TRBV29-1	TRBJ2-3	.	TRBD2	TGCAGCGTTGGGGCTAGCGGGTACACAGATACGCAGTATTTT	CSVGASGYTDTQYF
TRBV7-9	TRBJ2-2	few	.	TGTGCCAGCAGCCATCCGGGACAAAACACCGGGGAGCTGTTTTTT	CASSHPGQNTGELFF
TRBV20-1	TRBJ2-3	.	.	TGCAGTGCTAAACAGTTGGGGGCTGATACGCAGTATTTT	CSAKQLGADTQYF
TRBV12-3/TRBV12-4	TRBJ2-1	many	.	TGTGCCAGCAGTTTAGCCACCAGGTCCCATGAGCAGTTCTTC	CASSLATRSHEQFF
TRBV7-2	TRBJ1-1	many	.	TGTGCCAGCAGCTTAGCTGTGGGGAGCACTGAAGCTTTCTTT	CASSLAVGSTEAFF
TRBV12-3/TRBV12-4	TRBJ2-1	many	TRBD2	TGTGCCAGCAGTGGGCGACTAGCGGGCCACTCCTACAATGAGCAGTTCTTC	CASSGRLAGHSYNEQFF
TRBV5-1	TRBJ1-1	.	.	TGCGCCAGCAGCTTGGAATACGCAGGAGCGACTGAAGCTTTCTTT	CASSLEYAGATEAFF
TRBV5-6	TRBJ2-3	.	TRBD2	TGTGCCAGCAGCTACTTTGCAGCGGGAGTAGCAGATACGCAGTATTTT	CASSYFAAGVADTQYF
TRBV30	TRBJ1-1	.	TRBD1	TGTGCCTGGAGCGCGGGGACCACAGGGGGCCACACTGAAGCTTTCTTT	CAWSAGTTGGHTEAFF
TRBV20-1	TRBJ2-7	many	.	TGCAGTGCTAGAGATGGGGCAACTGGCGACTACGAGCAGTACTTC	CSARDGATGDYEQYF
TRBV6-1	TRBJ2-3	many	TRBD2	TGTGCCAGCAGTCCACTAAGCGGGACGGCAGATACGCAGTATTTT	CASSPLSGTADTQYF
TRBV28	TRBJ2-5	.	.	TGTGCCAGCAGTCCCACCTGGGCTAAGGCACTCCAAGAGACCCAGTACTTC	CASSPTWAKALQETQYF
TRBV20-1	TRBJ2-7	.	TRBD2	TGCAGTGCTAGAGATCACGGGACTAGCGGGGGGAAACAGTACTTC	CSARDHGTSGGKQYF
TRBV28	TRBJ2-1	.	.	TGTGCCACCACTAGGCCCCCCACTGAGCAGTTCTTC	CATTRPPTEQFF
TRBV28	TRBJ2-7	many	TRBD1	TGTGCCAGCAGTTCAGGGGGAATCTACGAGCAGTACTTC	CASSSGGIYEQYF
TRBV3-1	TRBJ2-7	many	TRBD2	TGTGCCAGCAGCCAAGGTCCAGCGGGAGAATACGAGCAGTACTTC	CASSQGPAGEYEQYF
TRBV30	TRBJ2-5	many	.	TGTGCCTGGAGTGACCCTAGCGATTGGGAGACCCAGTACTTC	CAWSDPSDWETQYF
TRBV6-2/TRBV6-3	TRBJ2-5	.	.	TGTGCCAGCAGTGGGCCTACCGGGACACGTTCCTTGATACAAGAGACCCAGTACTTC	CASSGPTGTRSLIQETQYF
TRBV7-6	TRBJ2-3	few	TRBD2	TGTGCCAGCAGCTCCCCTCCTTGGGGCGGGAGGGCCACAGATACGCAGTATTTT	CASSSPPWGGRATDTQYF
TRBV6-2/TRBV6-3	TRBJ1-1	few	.	TGTGCCAGCAGTTACGGGCAGGGCACCGGGATAATCTCGGCTTTCTTT	CASSYGQGTGIISAFF
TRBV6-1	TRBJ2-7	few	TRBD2	TGTGCCAACTCACTAGCGGGAGATAGCTACGAGCAGTACTTC	CANSLAGDSYEQYF
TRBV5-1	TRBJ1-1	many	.	TGCGCCAGCAGCTTGGCCGAGGGAGGGACTGAAGCTTTCTTT	CASSLAEGGTEAFF
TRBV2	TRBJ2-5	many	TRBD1	TGTGCCAGCGAGTGGACCAAACAGGGGAGCCAGGAGACCCAGTACTTC	CASEWTKQGSQETQYF